This is a list of T cell receptor beta chains from one sample in a study of response to subunit inactivated influenza vaccine. One entry per CDR3 protein results from TCRdb running MiXCR on the RT-PCR reads. The sample shows some 520,000 distinct CDR3 sequences, approximately 16% of them seen only once. Sequencing was performed on CD4+ T cells sorted from PBMCs, taken around 25 months after vaccination. These receptors were taken from a man aged 45 to 75 who received an inactivated influenza vaccine. Both conserved end residues are part of each CDR3.

TRBV20-1	TRBJ2-5	12	CSARTGWETQYF
TRBV20-1	TRBJ1-6	15	CSARGGQRVGSPLHF
TRBV20-1	TRBJ2-3	14	CSALMGPSTDTQYF
TRBV5-4	TRBJ2-7	13	CASSLTVGYEQYF
TRBV5-4	TRBJ2-3	15	CASSLGGQAPNTQYF
TRBV6-1	TRBJ1-1	13	CASTSIYTPPAFF
TRBV3-1	TRBJ2-7	14	CASSQLQSSYEQYF
TRBV4-3	TRBJ2-3	16	CASSQDRWPASQTQYF
TRBV5-1	TRBJ2-3	13	CASSGGSPDTQYF
TRBV20-1	TRBJ1-1	14	CSATPGTGGYEAFF
TRBV20-1	TRBJ1-2	14	CSASLLQGNYGYTF
TRBV6-1	TRBJ1-5	14	CASSHFGPNQPQHF
TRBV12-3/TRBV12-4	TRBJ1-5	14	CASSSSLSNQPQHF
TRBV12-3/TRBV12-4	TRBJ2-7	14	CASSLFVGDYEQYF
TRBV10-3	TRBJ2-7	15	CAISESGAGGYEQYF
TRBV5-1	TRBJ2-7	15	CASSLGDRRAHEQYF
TRBV27	TRBJ1-1	16	CASSRVGGPVNTEAFF
TRBV20-1	TRBJ2-3	13	CSPGRADTDTQYF
TRBV28	TRBJ2-7	14	CASREQEATYEQYF
TRBV5-1	TRBJ2-5	15	CASSAQGYYTETQYF
TRBV5-1	TRBJ1-5	15	CASSLEGEGNQPQHF
TRBV10-3	TRBJ1-4	16	CAISESSGLSNEKLFF
TRBV20-1	TRBJ2-1	14	CSASSGSSYNEQFF
TRBV10-3	TRBJ1-2	13	CAISKTGMDGYTF
TRBV12-3/TRBV12-4	TRBJ2-2	14	CASSLNRGTGELFF
TRBV10-3	TRBJ1-3	15	CAASEGARSGNTIYF
TRBV6-2/TRBV6-3	TRBJ2-3	15	CASSYGLRRADTQYF
TRBV7-6	TRBJ2-2	17	CASSLGRMVLNTGELFF
TRBV28	TRBJ1-1	16	CASKLTGRRWDTEAFF
TRBV4-2	TRBJ2-7	13	CASSPRQDDEQYF
TRBV11-2	TRBJ1-1	13	CASSLGGMEKAFF
TRBV15	TRBJ2-5	15	CATSRDKVKGETQYF
TRBV12-3/TRBV12-4	TRBJ1-6	14	CASSLARFGSPLHF